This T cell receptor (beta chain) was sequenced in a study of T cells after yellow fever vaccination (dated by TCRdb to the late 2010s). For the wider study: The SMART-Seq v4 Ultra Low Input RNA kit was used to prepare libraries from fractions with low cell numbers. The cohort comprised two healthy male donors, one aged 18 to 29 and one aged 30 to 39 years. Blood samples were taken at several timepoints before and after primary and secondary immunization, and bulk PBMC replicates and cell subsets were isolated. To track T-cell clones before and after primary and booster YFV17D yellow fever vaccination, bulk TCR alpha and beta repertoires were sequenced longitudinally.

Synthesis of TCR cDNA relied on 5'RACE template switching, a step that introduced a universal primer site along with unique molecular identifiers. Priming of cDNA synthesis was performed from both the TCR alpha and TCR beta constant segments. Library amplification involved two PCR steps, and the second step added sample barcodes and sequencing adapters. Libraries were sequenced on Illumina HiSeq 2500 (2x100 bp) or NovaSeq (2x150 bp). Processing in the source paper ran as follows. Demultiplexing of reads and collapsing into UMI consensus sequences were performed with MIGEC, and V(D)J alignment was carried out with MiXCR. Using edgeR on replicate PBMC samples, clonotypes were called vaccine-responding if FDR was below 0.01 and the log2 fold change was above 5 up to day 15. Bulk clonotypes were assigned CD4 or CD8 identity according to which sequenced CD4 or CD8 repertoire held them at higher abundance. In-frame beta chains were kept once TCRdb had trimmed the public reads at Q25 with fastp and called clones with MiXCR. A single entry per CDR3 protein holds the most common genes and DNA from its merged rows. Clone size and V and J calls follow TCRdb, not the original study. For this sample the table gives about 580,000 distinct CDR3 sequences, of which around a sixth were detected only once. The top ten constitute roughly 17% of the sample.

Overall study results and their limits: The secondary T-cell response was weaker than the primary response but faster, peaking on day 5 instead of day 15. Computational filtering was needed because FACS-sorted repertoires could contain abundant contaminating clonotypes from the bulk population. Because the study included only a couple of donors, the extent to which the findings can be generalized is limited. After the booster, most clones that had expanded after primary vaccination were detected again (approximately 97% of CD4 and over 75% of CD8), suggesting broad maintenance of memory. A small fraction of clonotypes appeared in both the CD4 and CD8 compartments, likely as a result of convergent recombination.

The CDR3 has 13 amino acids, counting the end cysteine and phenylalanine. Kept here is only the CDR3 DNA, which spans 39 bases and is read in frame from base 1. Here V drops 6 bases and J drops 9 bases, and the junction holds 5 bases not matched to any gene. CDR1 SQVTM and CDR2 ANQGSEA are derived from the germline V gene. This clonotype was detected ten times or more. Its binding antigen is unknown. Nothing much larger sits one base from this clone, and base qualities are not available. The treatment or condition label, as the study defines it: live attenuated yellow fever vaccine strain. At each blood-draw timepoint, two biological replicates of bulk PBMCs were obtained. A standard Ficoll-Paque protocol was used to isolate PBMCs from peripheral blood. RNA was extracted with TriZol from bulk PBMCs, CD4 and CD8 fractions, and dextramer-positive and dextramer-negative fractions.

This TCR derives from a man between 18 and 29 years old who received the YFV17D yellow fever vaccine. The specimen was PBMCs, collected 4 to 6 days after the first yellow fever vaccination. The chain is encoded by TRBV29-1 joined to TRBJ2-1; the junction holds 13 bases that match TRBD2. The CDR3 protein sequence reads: CSVATSGGGEQFF. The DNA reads TGCAGCGTGGCTACTAGCGGGGGGGGTGAGCAGTTCTTC.